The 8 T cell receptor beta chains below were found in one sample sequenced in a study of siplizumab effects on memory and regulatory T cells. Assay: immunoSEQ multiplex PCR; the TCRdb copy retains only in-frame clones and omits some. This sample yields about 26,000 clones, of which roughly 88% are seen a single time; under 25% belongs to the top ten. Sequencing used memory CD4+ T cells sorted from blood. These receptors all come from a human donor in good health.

This chain's CDR3 is CASSSRTSGREAQYF. CDR3 DNA: TGTGCCAGCAGCTCCAGGACTAGCGGGAGGGAGGCGCAGTATTTT. This chain joins TRBV7-2 and TRBJ2-3, with 15 bases fitting TRBD2. Germline CDR1 reads SGHTA; CDR2 reads FQGNSA. J gave up 10 bases and V 4 bases, and 6 bases lay outside the gene matches. This CDR3 contains 15 residues.

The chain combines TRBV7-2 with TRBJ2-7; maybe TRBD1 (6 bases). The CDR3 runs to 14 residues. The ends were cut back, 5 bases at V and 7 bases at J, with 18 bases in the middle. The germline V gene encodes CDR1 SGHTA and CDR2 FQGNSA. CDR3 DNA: TGTGCCAGCAGCCCCCAGCGGACGAGGGGGGAGCAGTACTTC. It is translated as CASSPQRTRGEQYF.

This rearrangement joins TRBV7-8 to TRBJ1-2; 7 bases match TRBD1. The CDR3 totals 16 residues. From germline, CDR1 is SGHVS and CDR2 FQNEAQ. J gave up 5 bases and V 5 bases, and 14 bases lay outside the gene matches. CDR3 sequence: CASSEEGALVLYGYTF. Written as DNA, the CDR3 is TGTGCCAGCAGCGAAGAGGGGGCGCTGGTATTGTATGGCTACACCTTC.

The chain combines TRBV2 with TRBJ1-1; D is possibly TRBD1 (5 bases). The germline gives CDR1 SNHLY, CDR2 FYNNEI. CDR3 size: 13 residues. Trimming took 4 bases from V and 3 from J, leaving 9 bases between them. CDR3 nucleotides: TGTGCCAGCAGTGGGGACCGGGACACTGAAGCTTTCTTT. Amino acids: CASSGDRDTEAFF.

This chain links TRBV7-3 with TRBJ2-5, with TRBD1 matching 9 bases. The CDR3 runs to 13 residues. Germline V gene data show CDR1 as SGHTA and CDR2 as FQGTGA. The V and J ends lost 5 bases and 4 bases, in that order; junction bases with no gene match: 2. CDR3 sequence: CASSVQGAETQYF. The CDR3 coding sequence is TGTGCCAGCAGCGTACAGGGGGCAGAGACCCAGTACTTC.

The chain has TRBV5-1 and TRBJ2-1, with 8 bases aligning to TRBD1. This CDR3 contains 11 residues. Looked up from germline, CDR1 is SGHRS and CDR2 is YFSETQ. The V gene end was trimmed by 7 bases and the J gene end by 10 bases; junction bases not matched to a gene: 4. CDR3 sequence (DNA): TGCGCCAGCTCAGGGGGCGGGGAGCAGTTCTTC. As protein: CASSGGGEQFF.

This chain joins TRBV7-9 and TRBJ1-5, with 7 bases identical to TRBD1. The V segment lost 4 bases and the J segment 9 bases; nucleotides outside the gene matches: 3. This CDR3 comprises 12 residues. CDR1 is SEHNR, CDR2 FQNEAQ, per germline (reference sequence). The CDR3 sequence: CASSSTGTPQHF. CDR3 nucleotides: TGTGCCAGCAGCTCGACAGGGACGCCCCAGCATTTT.

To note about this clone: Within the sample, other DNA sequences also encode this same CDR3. DNA of the CDR3: TGTGCCATCAGGGACAGTGGAAATCAGCCCCAGCATTTT. Translated: CAIRDSGNQPQHF. V usage is TRBV10-3 and J usage is TRBJ1-5; D possibly corresponds to TRBD1 (6 bases). CDR1 and CDR2 from the germline V gene are ENHRY and SYGVKD. The CDR3 runs to 13 residues. Between the trimmed V and J ends, which lost 6 bases and 4 bases, there was a span of 10 bases.